This TCR beta chain comes out of a study of T cells in Graves' hyperthyroidism and ophthalmopathy. Study-wide background: Peripheral blood draws took place at initial diagnosis, ahead of any treatment. Study conclusions and caveats: Using 13 V-J features, a model discriminated ophthalmopathy from stable hyperthyroidism.

In its sample, this clonotype was seen a few times. No antigen is known for it. TCR beta CDR3 region amplification was performed from RNA transcripts. HTBI primers were employed in a first-round RT-PCR of the TCR CDR3. Each CDR3 protein gets one entry after TCRdb re-called the multiplex PCR reads with MiXCR. The sample shows a few hundred thousand distinct CDR3 sequences, under 25% of them seen only once. The study defined stable Graves' hyperthyroidism as no ophthalmopathy progression within 18 months. The CDR3 spans 17 residues. Germline V lookup: CDR1 KGHDR, CDR2 SFDVKD. The J segment lost 0 bases and the V segment lost 9 bases, leaving 12 bases of the junction unmatched.

Sequencing was carried out using blood. This rearrangement joins TRBV24-1 to TRBJ2-3; 9 bases agree with TRBD2. This receptor was taken from a man aged 18 to 30 with Graves' hyperthyroidism. CDR3 sequence reads: CATGRGGGARSTDTQYF. The CDR3 DNA reads as TGTGCCACCGGTCGGGGCGGGGGGGCAAGGAGCACAGATACGCAGTATTTT.